Included here is one T cell receptor beta chain sequence, with context. Its antigen remains undetermined. In this CDR3 the conserved last residue, phenylalanine or tryptophan, is missing, so a read error is likely. The DNA is omitted, as the CDR3 cannot be located on it reliably, and the CDR3 follows TCRdb's listing. Both ends counted, the CDR3 spans 8 residues. The germline V gene encodes CDR1 DFQATT and CDR2 SNEGSKA (reference sequence). This sample was included in a study of CD8 T cells in ankylosing spondylitis (TCRdb year 2017). For context, the study as a whole: The study set out to find disease-linked TCR variants by profiling T cell receptor beta repertoires in ankylosing spondylitis patients and healthy donors. Samples of peripheral blood were taken, and for ankylosing spondylitis patients, synovial fluid was collected as well. The full study cohort comprised about 25 ankylosing spondylitis patients and 110 or so healthy donors. What the authors observed across the whole study: Blood from ankylosing spondylitis patients appeared to be characterized by a TCR beta motif composed of eight highly homologous amino acid variants. The disease-linked clones showed a CD8+ phenotype and occurred at relatively low frequencies in peripheral blood. According to the report, matched synovial fluid samples from ankylosing spondylitis patients were significantly enriched for the disease-linked clones. Some of the motif variants had been reported before in the synovial fluid and blood of reactive arthritis patients, a finding that suggests common disease-initiation mechanisms.

The run used an Illumina HiSeq 2500. Quantitative 5'-RACE with molecular barcodes was the method used to prepare the TCR beta libraries. Per the original workflow: Disease-linked TCR variants were identified with a new computational method built on a probabilistic model of VDJ rearrangement. Using fastp trimming at Q25 and MiXCR clonotype assembly, TCRdb reanalyzed the public sequencing data and kept in-frame beta chains. Records with the same CDR3 protein are collapsed into one entry carrying the most frequent genes and DNA. The V and J calls reflect TCRdb's pipeline rather than the authors' work. The sample table shows approximately 180,000 distinct CDR3 sequences, and approximately 18% are seen once. Around 4.5% of the sample is taken by the ten largest.

The specimen was blood, either unsorted or a sorted T cell fraction (not recorded which). The source of this sequence is a male donor under 35 with ankylosing spondylitis or in good health (not recorded which). Donor details come from another sample of the same person, matched by shared clones. This chain is built from TRBV20-1 and TRBJ2-7. CDR3 region: CSASDSSL.